The rows below give T cell receptor beta chains drawn from one sample of a study of Ad26.COV2.S vaccination and SARS-CoV-2 variants. Sequencing was performed with immunoSEQ multiplex PCR; in TCRdb, only in-frame clones are kept and a portion is missing. This table holds approximately 350,000 clones, 83% found once. Specimen: peripheral blood, collected in a trial of Ad26.COV2.S vaccine versus placebo. These receptors were taken from a person aged 18-65 years who received the Ad26.COV2.S COVID-19 vaccine or a placebo. Each CDR3 is given with its conserved first and last residue. The D gene is left open where the match is weak. Clone size is not always given. Where it is, it says once, few, many or a class for expanded clones.

>.|TRBV5-1|TRBJ2-1|.
TGCGCCAGCAGCCGAAATGTAGATGAGCAGTTCTTC
CASSRNVDEQFF
>.|TRBV7-9|TRBJ1-4|.
TGTGCCAGCAGTTCATATATCGATGAAAAACTGTTTTTT
CASSSYIDEKLFF
>.|TRBV7-6|TRBJ1-1|few
TGTGCCAGCAGCTTAGCGAGTCCATATGAAGCTTTCTTT
CASSLASPYEAFF
>.|TRBV3-1/TRBV3-2|TRBJ1-5|.
TGTGCCAGCAGCCCAGACAGGAATAATCAGCCCCAGCATTTT
CASSPDRNNQPQHF
>TRBD1|TRBV7-2|TRBJ2-3|once
TGTGCCAGCAGCTTAGAGGGGACAGACAAACCGTATTTT
CASSLEGTDKPYF
>.|TRBV11-3|TRBJ2-5|.
TGTGCCAGCAGCTCGTTTCGGGGTCCGCAAGAGACCCAGTACTTC
CASSSFRGPQETQYF
>TRBD1|TRBV18|TRBJ1-6|.
TGTGCCAGCTCACCAACCCCGGGACAGGGGGCGTATTCACCCCTCCACTTT
CASSPTPGQGAYSPLHF
>.|TRBV6-5|TRBJ2-2|.
TGTGCCAGCAGCCTACTAGGGGCCGGGGAGCTGTTTTTT
CASSLLGAGELFF
>.|TRBV6-1|TRBJ1-1|few
TGTGCCAGCAGTGATAGAGGGCTTAAAGCTTTCTTT
CASSDRGLKAFF
>.|TRBV5-4|TRBJ2-3|.
TGTGCCAGCAGCTTTACAGTATCGGATACGCAGTATTTT
CASSFTVSDTQYF
>.|TRBV12-3/TRBV12-4|TRBJ1-1|.
TGTGCCAGCACCCCGACGGCGAACACTGAAGCTTTCTTT
CASTPTANTEAFF
>.|TRBV27|TRBJ2-7|.
TGTGCCAGCGGTAGACATCAGAATTACGAGCAGTACTTC
CASGRHQNYEQYF
>.|TRBV6-1|TRBJ1-1|.
TGTGCCAGCAGTGACAGGGGCCGGAACACTGAAGCTTTCTTT
CASSDRGRNTEAFF
>.|TRBV19|TRBJ1-3|.
TGTGCCAGTAGTATAGATCAGTTCGGGGGAAACACCATATATTTT
CASSIDQFGGNTIYF
>TRBD1|TRBV27|TRBJ1-5|.
TGTGCCAGCAGTTATGGGACAGGCAATCAGCCCCAGCATTTT
CASSYGTGNQPQHF
>TRBD1|TRBV7-3|TRBJ2-5|few
TGTGCCAGCAGCCCTGGGACAGGAGGAGAGACCCAGTACTTC
CASSPGTGGETQYF
>TRBD1|TRBV30|TRBJ2-7|once
TGTGCCTGGCAAGGACAGGGGTTCTACGAGCAGTACTTC
CAWQGQGFYEQYF
>TRBD2|TRBV10-2|TRBJ2-7|.
TGCGCCAGCAGCCTAGCGGGACAGCGTAACTACGAGCAGTACTTC
CASSLAGQRNYEQYF
>.|TRBV18|TRBJ2-7|.
TGTGCCAGCTCACCCTTGGGGCACGAGCAGTACTTC
CASSPLGHEQYF
>.|TRBV7-9|TRBJ1-4|.
TGTGCCAGCAGCCCCGCGGTGGGGGGGAGTGAAAAACTGTTTTTT
CASSPAVGGSEKLFF
>.|TRBV11-2|TRBJ2-2|.
TGTGCCAGCAGCACACCCCGGCGGACCGGGGAGCTGTTTTTT
CASSTPRRTGELFF
>.|TRBV20-1|TRBJ1-1|.
TGCAGTGCTAGAGATAGAACTGAAGCTTTCTTT
CSARDRTEAFF
>TRBD1|TRBV5-1|TRBJ1-1|.
TGCGCCAGCAGCTTGATGGGACAGGGACAAGTAAGGACTGAAGCTTTCTTT
CASSLMGQGQVRTEAFF
>TRBD1|TRBV7-9|TRBJ1-4|.
TGTGCCAGCAGCCCCTATTGGGGACAGCCGAATGAAAAACTGTTTTTT
CASSPYWGQPNEKLFF
>.|TRBV19|TRBJ1-2|.
TGTGCCAGTAGTATGGATCCTGGGGGTCGCTATGGCTACACCTTC
CASSMDPGGRYGYTF
>.|TRBV12-5|TRBJ2-3|.
TGTGCTAGTGGTACCTCCTATACGCAGTATTTT
CASGTSYTQYF
>TRBD2|TRBV3-1/TRBV3-2|TRBJ2-5|.
TGTGCCAGCAGCCAAGATCGGGAGGCCCAGTACTTC
CASSQDREAQYF
>TRBD1|TRBV5-1|TRBJ1-2|once
TGCGCCAGCAGCGCCCCACAGGGGGCGAACTATGGCTACACCTTC
CASSAPQGANYGYTF
>.|TRBV19|TRBJ1-5|.
TGTGCCAGTACCCACAGGGAAAGCAATCAGCCCCAGCATTTT
CASTHRESNQPQHF
>.|TRBV7-3|TRBJ2-3|.
TGTGCCAGCAGCTTATATTATGGCGGAGATACGCAGTATTTT
CASSLYYGGDTQYF
>.|TRBV18|TRBJ2-1|.
TGTGCCAGCTCGGGGGCCTCCCAGGGTGAGCAGTTCTTC
CASSGASQGEQFF
>.|TRBV6-6|TRBJ1-2|.
TGTGCCAGCAGTTCAGGGACCTTTTATGGCTACACCTTC
CASSSGTFYGYTF
>TRBD2|TRBV24-1|TRBJ2-3|.
TGTGCCACCAGTGTCCTAGCGGGAAGCACAGATACGCAGTATTTT
CATSVLAGSTDTQYF
>TRBD1|TRBV5-5|TRBJ1-2|.
TGTGCCAGCAGCTTCAGGGGGGGCTATGGCTACACCTTC
CASSFRGGYGYTF
>.|TRBV5-1|TRBJ2-2|.
TGCGCCAGCACCCGAGTGGGTGGGGCCGACACCGGGGAGCTGTTTTTT
CASTRVGGADTGELFF
>.|TRBV7-2|TRBJ1-3|.
TGTGCCAGCAGCTTTGGCGGGGCGGCTGGAAACACCATATATTTT
CASSFGGAAGNTIYF
>.|TRBV28|TRBJ2-2|few
TGTGCCAGCACCCACCCTAACACCGGGGAGCTGTTTTTT
CASTHPNTGELFF
>TRBD1|TRBV30|TRBJ1-6|.
TGTGCCTGGACACCCCGCGGCCGGGACAGGGGGCGTGATTCACCCCTCCACTTT
CAWTPRGRDRGRDSPLHF
>TRBD1|TRBV11-2|TRBJ2-5|.
TGTGCCAGCAGCCTGAACAGGGGAAAAGAGACCCAGTACTTC
CASSLNRGKETQYF
>.|TRBV15|TRBJ2-2|.
TGTGCCACCAGCAGGCCTTACGGGGAGCTGTTTTTT
CATSRPYGELFF
>.|TRBV4-1|TRBJ1-2|.
TGCGCCAGCAGCCAAGGTCAGAGGGCCTTGAACCCAGCTAACTATGGCTACACCTTC
CASSQGQRALNPANYGYTF
>.|TRBV20-1|TRBJ1-1|.
TGCAGTGCTAGGTTGTACACTGAAGCTTTCTTT
CSARLYTEAFF
>.|TRBV6-5|TRBJ2-1|few
TGTGCCAGCGAAAGGACGGGGGGCGACAATGAGCAGTTCTTC
CASERTGGDNEQFF
>.|TRBV3-1/TRBV3-2|TRBJ1-2|.
TGTGCCAGCAGCCGTGACTACAGGGAAGGCGGTGGCTACACCTTC
CASSRDYREGGGYTF
>.|TRBV27|TRBJ1-6|.
TGTGCCAGCATAATCATACAGAATTCACCCCTCCACTTT
CASIIIQNSPLHF
>TRBD2|TRBV9|TRBJ2-3|.
TGTGCCAGCAGCGTAGTGGCTAGCGGGATGTTCACAGATACGCAGTATTTT
CASSVVASGMFTDTQYF
>.|TRBV7-9|TRBJ2-5|once
TGTGCCAGCAGCTCTCCGGGAGCTGGGGAGACCCAGTACTTC
CASSSPGAGETQYF
>.|TRBV20-1|TRBJ1-2|.
TGCAGTGCAAGGATAAACTATGGCTACACCTTC
CSARINYGYTF
>.|TRBV21-1|TRBJ2-1|.
TGTGCCAGCATCTTTTTCGATTTGGGGCAGGGGGCAAGTGAGCAGTTCTTC
CASIFFDLGQGASEQFF
>.|TRBV11-2|TRBJ2-7|.
TGTGCCAGCAGCCCTTTACTAGACCACGAGCAGTACTTC
CASSPLLDHEQYF
>.|TRBV5-6|TRBJ1-2|.
TGTGCCAGCAGCTTGCCTTGGGACCAGCATTTATATGGCTACACCTTC
CASSLPWDQHLYGYTF